Below, 26 T cell receptor beta chains from the same sample are listed, as sequenced in a study of blood T cell repertoires in COVID-19. Repertoires were generated with immunoSEQ multiplex PCR, while TCRdb's copy carries only in-frame clones and drops some. The sample records tens of thousands of clones, about 88% being singletons. Sequenced: peripheral blood. These receptors all stem from a woman aged 60-75 years with COVID-19, enrolled during active disease.

In this sample, this clone turned up once. The V gene is TRBV19, the J gene TRBJ1-5, with TRBD1 identical over 7 bases. Germline CDR1 is LNHDA and CDR2 is SQIVND (reference sequence). This CDR3 has 15 residues. Losses at the gene ends were 2 bases for V and 11 bases for J; bases not matched to a gene: 12. The CDR3 nucleotides are TGTGCCAGTAGTATAAGGTCCGGGACCCAGGGGGCCCAGCATTTT. It is translated as CASSIRSGTQGAQHF.

V is TRBV6-5 and J is TRBJ2-7, with a weak D call TRBD1 (6 bases). The V end lost 5 bases, the J end lost 6 bases, and 11 bases lay between the germline ends. Germline-derived CDR1 and CDR2 are MNHEY and SVGAGI. The CDR3 runs 12 residues. The CDR3 loop is CASSIRGSEQYF. The CDR3 DNA reads as TGTGCCAGCAGTATCAGGGGCAGCGAGCAGTACTTC.

This chain joins TRBV30 and TRBJ2-1; 16 positions agree with TRBD2. The trim removed 2 bases at V and 7 bases at J, leaving 5 bases unmatched. CDR3 length equals 16 residues. Germline assignment: CDR1 GTSNPN and CDR2 SVGIG (reference sequence). Here the CDR3 reads CAWSTGTSGGANEQFF. CDR3 DNA sequence: TGTGCCTGGAGTACCGGGACTAGCGGGGGGGCGAATGAGCAGTTCTTC.

The gene calls are TRBV7-9 and TRBJ2-2, with TRBD1 as a possible D gene (5 bases). Looked up from germline, CDR1 is SEHNR and CDR2 is FQNEAQ (reference sequence). V was shortened by 5 bases and J by 4 bases, with 17 bases between the two germline ends. The CDR3 contains 16 residues. CDR3 nucleotide sequence: TGTGCCAGCAGCGCCCAGGGTAGGGTGATCACCGGGGAGCTGTTTTTT. This gives the protein CASSAQGRVITGELFF.

The chain has TRBV15 and TRBJ1-2; 7 positions agree with TRBD1. CDR1 is LNHNV, CDR2 YYDKDF, per germline (reference sequence). V trimming: 2 bases; J trimming: 0 bases; junction bases outside the gene matches: 3. The CDR3 runs 15 residues. CDR3 protein: CATSRSRGANYGYTF. The CDR3 DNA follows: TGTGCCACCAGCAGATCCAGGGGGGCTAACTATGGCTACACCTTC.

This rearrangement joins TRBV9 to TRBJ2-1, with 10 bases aligning to TRBD2. Trimming removed 5 bases from V and 8 bases from J; junction bases left unmatched: 13. The V gene's germline CDR1 is SGDLS and CDR2 YYNGEE. This CDR3 is 16 amino acids long. The CDR3 DNA sequence: TGTGCCAGCAGTTTCTCTAGCGGGGGTATGGAAGATGAGCAGTTCTTC. It yields the protein CASSFSSGGMEDEQFF.

The chain carries TRBV5-6 and TRBJ1-2; no clear D gene. Germline V gene sequence: CDR1 SGHDT, CDR2 YYEEEE. The germline V and J ends were trimmed by 3 bases and 5 bases, with 5 bases remaining between them. This CDR3 spans 11 amino acids. The CDR3: CASSSPYGYTF. The CDR3 nucleotides read TGTGCCAGCAGCTCTCCGTATGGCTACACCTTC.

The genes are TRBV7-8 and TRBJ1-2, with 7 bases identical to TRBD1. This CDR3 has 15 amino acids. After removal of 2 bases from V and 7 bases from J, the junction contained 10 bases not matched to a gene. The germline V gene has CDR1 SGHVS and CDR2 FQNEAQ. CDR3 residues: CASSLTRQGLGGYTF. The CDR3, as DNA: TGTGCCAGCAGCTTAACGAGACAGGGATTGGGTGGCTACACCTTC.

V gene TRBV3-1 (or the pseudogene TRBV3-2) combines with J gene TRBJ1-2; no clear D gene. CDR3 size: 15 residues. Germline CDR1 LGHDT, CDR2 YNNKEL (reference sequence). Trimming removed 0 bases from V and 4 bases from J, with 12 bases in between. This CDR3 reads CASSQDTVPSYGYTF. CDR3 nucleotides: TGTGCCAGCAGCCAAGATACGGTCCCCTCCTATGGCTACACCTTC.

The chain links TRBV18 to TRBJ2-3; 7 bases match TRBD1. The CDR3 runs to 14 residues. V lost 6 bases, J lost 3 bases, and 6 bases stayed unmatched. Germline CDR1 is KGHSH and CDR2 is LQKENI. The CDR3 sequence is CASSPDRITDTQYF. Written as DNA, the CDR3 is TGTGCCAGCTCCCCGGACAGGATTACAGATACGCAGTATTTT.

The rearrangement joins TRBV3-1 (or the pseudogene TRBV3-2) to TRBJ1-2; D ambiguous. This CDR3 region has 15 residues. Trimming removed 1 base from V and 2 bases from J, with 11 bases in between. Germline assignment: CDR1 LGHDT and CDR2 YNNKEL (reference sequence). CDR3 nucleotides: TGTGCCAGCAGCCAAGGGCCGAGGCTGAACTATGGCTACACCTTC. Protein sequence: CASSQGPRLNYGYTF.

The genes are TRBV4-3 and TRBJ2-3; possibly TRBD2 for D (5 bases). V lost 0 bases, J lost 4 bases, and 17 bases lay in between. Germline V gives CDR1 LGHNA, CDR2 YSLEER. The length of the CDR3 is 17 residues. The CDR3 DNA reads TGCGCCAGCAGCCAAGATAAGAGCCATTGGAGGTCAGATACGCAGTATTTT. This encodes CASSQDKSHWRSDTQYF.

The genes are TRBV7-2 and TRBJ2-1; 8 bases map to TRBD2. The CDR3 loop spans 15 amino acids. Germline V gene lookup returns CDR1 SGHTA and CDR2 FQGNSA. V trimming: 3 bases; J trimming: 9 bases; junction bases outside the gene matches: 10. CDR3 sequence (DNA): TGTGCCAGCAGCTTGCAGCGGGAGCAGTCCGCTGAGCAGTTCTTC. Residues: CASSLQREQSAEQFF. Variable domain in full (rest from reference TRBV7-2 and TRBJ2-1): GAGVSQSPSNKVTEKGKDVELRCDPISGHTALYWYRQSLGQGLEFLIYFQGNSAPDKSGLPSDRFSAERTGGSVSTLTIQRTQQEDSAVYLCASSLQREQSAEQFFGPGTRLTVL.

The chain has TRBV19 and TRBJ2-7, with 7 bases fitting TRBD2. The CDR3 totals 15 residues. Germline lookup yields CDR1 LNHDA and CDR2 SQIVND (reference sequence). J gave up 2 bases and V 5 bases, and 9 bases lay outside the gene matches. The CDR3: CASSFVASGTYEQYF. CDR3 nucleotide sequence: TGTGCCAGTAGTTTTGTTGCTAGCGGCACCTACGAGCAGTACTTC.

The rearrangement links TRBV19 to TRBJ1-4; tentatively, D is TRBD1 (6 bases). This CDR3 region has 16 residues. Germline CDR1 and CDR2: LNHDA and SQIVND (reference sequence). Deletions cut 4 bases from V and 7 bases from J, with 19 bases between. CDR3 residues: CASSSWPGQGSEKLFF. For the CDR3, the DNA is TGTGCCAGTAGTAGCTGGCCGGGACAAGGGAGTGAAAAACTGTTTTTT.

This clone occurred a few times. The chain combines TRBV11-3 with TRBJ2-4, with TRBD1 matching 7 bases. Germline CDR1 and CDR2: SGHNT and YENEEA. After removal of 4 bases from V and 5 bases from J, the junction contained 5 bases not matched to a gene. This CDR3 is 14 amino acids long. As DNA, the CDR3 is TGTGCCAGCAGCTCAGGGGGTAGGCAAAACATTCAGTACTTC. Its protein is CASSSGGRQNIQYF.

The chain recombines TRBV7-2 with TRBJ1-1; the match to TRBD1 covers 7 bases. Germline trimming cut 2 bases from V and 1 base from J; bases unmatched to any gene: 4. Germline V lookup: CDR1 SGHTA, CDR2 FQGNSA. The CDR3 consists of 15 residues. Here the CDR3 DNA reads TGTGCCAGCAGCTTATTTGGGACAGAGAACACTGAAGCTTTCTTT. This sequence encodes CASSLFGTENTEAFF.

This clone has a single count. The V gene is TRBV6-5, the J gene TRBJ1-1, with D unresolved. The CDR3 totals 12 residues. From germline, CDR1 is MNHEY and CDR2 SVGAGI. V lost 5 bases, J lost 4 bases, and 8 bases lay in between. In DNA form, the CDR3 reads TGTGCCAGCAGTCGAGAGGGCACTGAAGCTTTCTTT. It codes for CASSREGTEAFF.

The V call is TRBV19, the J call TRBJ1-4, with D perhaps TRBD1 (5 bases). This CDR3 spans 13 amino acids. The ends were cut back, 5 bases at V and 7 bases at J, with 11 bases in the middle. Germline V gene lookup returns CDR1 LNHDA and CDR2 SQIVND (reference sequence). CDR3 amino acids: CASSAPGVEKLFF. The DNA for the CDR3 is TGTGCCAGTAGTGCCCCGGGGGTTGAAAAACTGTTTTTT.

This rearrangement joins TRBV11-3 to TRBJ1-1; no reliable D call. Per germline, CDR1 SGHNT and CDR2 YENEEA. This CDR3 is 17 amino acids long. Trimming stripped 5 bases from V and 0 bases from J, with 19 bases between. This chain's CDR3 is CASSPPEKRFMNTEAFF. The CDR3 DNA sequence: TGTGCCAGCAGCCCCCCGGAGAAGCGATTTATGAACACTGAAGCTTTCTTT.

The genes are TRBV6-5 and TRBJ2-6, with no clear D. V was cut by 9 bases and J by 4 bases, with 7 bases left in between. Germline values: CDR1 MNHEY, CDR2 SVGAGI. The CDR3 contains 12 residues. The CDR3 sequence is CASSTGANVLTF. The DNA of the CDR3 is TGTGCCAGTAGTACAGGGGCCAACGTCCTGACTTTC.

The chain combines TRBV21-1 with TRBJ1-6. TRBV21-1 is a pseudogene locus. The CDR3 covers 17 residues. The CDR3 DNA is TGTGCCAGCAGCAAATATGCGCCCGCTAGATGTAATTCACCCCTCCACTTT. Its translation: CASSKYAPARCNSPLHF.

J is TRBJ1-1 and V is TRBV9; D not certain. V was clipped by 0 bases and J by 1 base, with 4 bases between them. Germline V CDR1 and CDR2: SGDLS, YYNGEE. The CDR3 is made up of 13 amino acids. The CDR3 region is CASSVAGNTEAFF. The CDR3 nucleotides are TGTGCCAGCAGCGTAGCCGGGAACACTGAAGCTTTCTTT.

The table lists this clone with a few counts. The J gene is TRBJ2-2, the V gene TRBV7-8; 7 nucleotides line up with TRBD2. The germline V gene encodes CDR1 SGHVS and CDR2 FQNEAQ. CDR3 length equals 16 residues. After removal of 2 bases from V and 5 bases from J, the junction contained 8 bases not matched to a gene. The CDR3 here is CASSLSGTSLTGELFF. CDR3 bases: TGTGCCAGCAGCTTAAGCGGGACTTCATTAACCGGGGAGCTGTTTTTT. Filled out from reference TRBV7-8 and TRBJ2-2, the complete variable domain reads GAGVSQSPRYKVAKRGQDVALRCDPISGHVSLFWYQQALGQGPEFLTYFQNEAQLDKSGLPSDRFFAERPEGSVSTLKIQRTQQEDSAVYLCASSLSGTSLTGELFFGEGSRLTVL.

This chain uses TRBV7-9 with TRBJ1-2; 10 bases are a match to TRBD1. The CDR3 totals 16 residues. V lost 4 bases and J lost 2; bases outside the gene matches: 7. Germline CDR1 reads SEHNR; CDR2 reads FQNEAQ (reference sequence). The CDR3 bases are TGTGCCAGCAGCTATTCCGGGACAGGGGAAAACTATGGCTACACCTTC. It encodes CASSYSGTGENYGYTF. The full variable domain, in which reference TRBV7-9 and TRBJ1-2 provide the parts outside the CDR3, is DTGVSQNPRHKITKRGQNVTFRCDPISEHNRLYWYRQTLGQGPEFLTYFQNEAQLEKSRLLSDRFSAERPKGSFSTLEIQRTEQGDSAMYLCASSYSGTGENYGYTFGSGTRLTVV.

This clone was seen only once. The J gene is TRBJ2-7, the V gene TRBV18, with D possibly being TRBD1 (5 bases). Germline V gene sequence: CDR1 KGHSH, CDR2 LQKENI. There are 15 residues in the CDR3. V was cut by 0 bases and J by 5 bases, with 14 bases left in between. DNA for the CDR3: TGTGCCAGCTCACCACCGGGGCAGGTAGGGAACGAGCAGTACTTC. It translates to CASSPPGQVGNEQYF.